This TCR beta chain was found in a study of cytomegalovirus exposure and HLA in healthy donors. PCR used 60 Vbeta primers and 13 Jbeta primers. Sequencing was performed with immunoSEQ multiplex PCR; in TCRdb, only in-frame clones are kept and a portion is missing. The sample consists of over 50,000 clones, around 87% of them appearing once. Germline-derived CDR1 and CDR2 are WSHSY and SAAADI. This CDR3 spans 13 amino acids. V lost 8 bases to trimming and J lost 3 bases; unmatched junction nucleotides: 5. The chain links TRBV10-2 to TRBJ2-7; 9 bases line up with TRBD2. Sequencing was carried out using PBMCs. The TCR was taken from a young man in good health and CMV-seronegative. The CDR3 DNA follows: TGCGCCAGCCTAGCGGGGACCGACTACGAGCAGTACTTC. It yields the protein CASLAGTDYEQYF.